This entry lists 4 T cell receptor beta chains sequenced from one sample in a study of blood T cell repertoires in COVID-19. Assay: immunoSEQ multiplex PCR; the TCRdb copy retains only in-frame clones and omits some. The sample shows approximately 110,000 clones, 65% to 80% of them seen only once. The sequenced material came from peripheral blood. These TCRs come from a human donor with acute or convalescent COVID-19. The donor label of this sample is uncertain.

V is TRBV19 and J is TRBJ2-7, with 8 nucleotides matching TRBD1. V dropped 6 bases and J dropped 1; count of bases not matched to a gene: 5. Germline values: CDR1 LNHDA, CDR2 SQIVND (reference sequence). The CDR3 extends over 14 amino acids. The CDR3 nucleotides are TGTGCCAGTAGGGAAGACAGGGGTTCCTACGAGCAGTACTTC. Translating gives CASREDRGSYEQYF. The full variable domain, completed using reference TRBV19 and TRBJ2-7, is DGGITQSPKYLFRKEGQNVTLSCEQNLNHDAMYWYRQDPGQGLRLIYYSQIVNDFQKGDIAEGYSVSREKKESFPLTVTSAQKNPTAFYLCASREDRGSYEQYFGPGTRLTVT.

This clone showed up just a few times. The rearrangement joins TRBV20-1 to TRBJ2-3; D is ambiguous. Trimming left V 3 bases short and J 3 bases short, with 4 bases between. The CDR3 contains 11 residues. The germline V gene has CDR1 DFQATT and CDR2 SNEGSKA (reference sequence). The CDR3 DNA is TGCAGTGCTAGCGCGACAGATACGCAGTATTTT. Protein product: CSASATDTQYF.

V usage is TRBV7-8 and J usage is TRBJ2-5, with TRBD2 matching over 12 bases. Germline values: CDR1 SGHVS, CDR2 FQNEAQ. This CDR3 has 17 residues. The junction had 7 bases not matched to a gene; V was cut back by 3 bases and J by 2 bases. The CDR3: CASSFIRGTSGQETQYF. As DNA, the CDR3 is TGTGCCAGCAGCTTTATTAGGGGGACTAGCGGGCAAGAGACCCAGTACTTC.

The chain combines TRBV13 with TRBJ2-1; tentatively, D is TRBD1 (5 bases). Per germline, CDR1 PRHDT and CDR2 FYEKMQ (reference sequence). V shed 2 bases and J shed 0 bases, with 8 bases lying between them. The CDR3 is 15 residues long. The CDR3 sequence: CASSLRTHSYNEQFF. DNA for the CDR3: TGTGCCAGCAGCTTAAGGACACACTCCTACAATGAGCAGTTCTTC.